Below are 2 T cell receptor beta chains sequenced from a single sample in a study of cytomegalovirus exposure and HLA in healthy donors. Researchers ran the PCR with 60 Vbeta and 13 Jbeta primers. Method: immunoSEQ multiplex PCR; TCRdb's copy keeps in-frame clones and lacks some. The table records around 100,000 clones, around 76% of them present only once. The sample taken for sequencing was PBMCs. Receptors were obtained from a woman in her forties or fifties in good health and CMV-seropositive.

The table lists this clone with a few counts. The V and J genes are TRBV14 and TRBJ2-7; 8 positions match TRBD2. Germline values: CDR1 SGHDN, CDR2 FVKESK. The CDR3 is made up of 14 amino acids. The ends lost 4 bases at V and 7 bases at J; junction bases unmatched: 9. The CDR3 DNA is TGTGCCAGCAGCCCAACTAGCGGTACATGGGAGCAGTACTTC. This translates into CASSPTSGTWEQYF.

The chain links TRBV7-3 to TRBJ2-5, with 11 bases fitting TRBD2. Germline CDR1 SGHTA, CDR2 FQGTGA. The CDR3 has 16 residues. The V segment lost 4 bases and the J segment 1 base; nucleotides outside the gene matches: 5. The CDR3 reads CASSSTSGRVQETQYF. The CDR3 coding sequence is TGTGCCAGCAGCTCCACTAGCGGGAGAGTCCAAGAGACCCAGTACTTC. The full variable domain, in which reference TRBV7-3 and TRBJ2-5 provide the parts outside the CDR3, is GAGVSQTPSNKVTEKGKYVELRCDPISGHTALYWYRQSLGQGPEFLIYFQGTGAADDSGLPNDRFFAVRPEGSVSTLKIQRTERGDSAVYLCASSSTSGRVQETQYFGPGTRLLVL.